This is a list of T cell receptor beta chains from one sample in a study of low-dose radiotherapy and immunotherapy resistance in tumors. TCRdb reprocessed the reads via MiXCR and lists one record per CDR3 protein. The sample includes 60,000 to 90,000 distinct CDR3 sequences, around a third of them seen just once. Material: PBMCs, obtained before treatment. These TCRs come from a female donor with ovarian cancer. The CDR3 runs from the conserved cysteine through the conserved F or W. A D gene is named only where the DNA matches it firmly. Size values are once, few and many counts, or a class for expanded clones, and some rows have none.

CDR3: CSALPGLRNQPQHF
DNA: TGCAGTGCTCTCCCTGGCCTGAGGAATCAGCCCCAGCATTTT
size: many
J: TRBJ1-5
D: -
length: 14
V: TRBV20-1

CDR3: CASSDLGSYNEQFF
DNA: TGTGCCAGCAGTGACCTGGGATCCTACAATGAGCAGTTCTTC
size: -
J: TRBJ2-1
D: -
length: 14
V: TRBV2

CDR3: CASSPGTGQGAFTF
DNA: TGTGCCAGCAGCCCAGGAACGGGACAGGGGGCCTTCACCTTC
size: many
J: TRBJ1-2
D: TRBD1
length: 14
V: TRBV4-2

CDR3: CSVDGLAGESTDTQYF
DNA: TGCAGCGTTGATGGACTAGCGGGAGAATCCACAGATACGCAGTATTTT
size: many
J: TRBJ2-3
D: TRBD2
length: 16
V: TRBV29-1

CDR3: CASSPLGGQYNEQFF
DNA: TGTGCCAGCAGTCCCCTAGGGGGACAGTACAATGAGCAGTTCTTC
size: many
J: TRBJ2-1
D: TRBD1
length: 15
V: TRBV6-6

CDR3: CASSLRWQPGRYNEQFF
DNA: TGTGCCAGCAGCTTAAGATGGCAGCCGGGGCGGTACAATGAGCAGTTCTTC
size: many
J: TRBJ2-1
D: -
length: 17
V: TRBV7-2

CDR3: CASSFVASGATVF
DNA: -
size: once
J: TRBJ2-1
D: -
length: 13
V: TRBV28

CDR3: CASKEAGANTGELFF
DNA: TGTGCCAGCAAGGAAGCGGGAGCGAACACCGGGGAGCTGTTTTTT
size: -
J: TRBJ2-2
D: TRBD2
length: 15
V: TRBV6-4

CDR3: CSASSPPPMSTDTQYF
DNA: TGCAGTGCTAGTTCACCCCCCCCCATGAGCACAGATACGCAGTATTTT
size: many
J: TRBJ2-3
D: -
length: 16
V: TRBV20-1

CDR3: CASSLGSGIRADTGELFF
DNA: TGTGCCAGCAGCTTAGGGTCCGGGATCAGAGCGGACACCGGGGAGCTGTTTTTT
size: many
J: TRBJ2-2
D: -
length: 18
V: TRBV7-9

CDR3: CASGKGPNEKLFF
DNA: TGCGCCAGCGGGAAGGGACCGAATGAAAAACTGTTTTTT
size: many
J: TRBJ1-4
D: -
length: 13
V: TRBV5-1

CDR3: CASSLAAGSSYEQYF
DNA: TGTGCCAGCAGCTTAGCCGCGGGGAGCTCCTACGAGCAGTACTTC
size: -
J: TRBJ2-7
D: -
length: 15
V: TRBV7-6

CDR3: CSVNVPRISGEQYF
DNA: TGCAGCGTCAACGTACCTCGAATCTCGGGGGAGCAGTACTTC
size: -
J: TRBJ2-7
D: -
length: 14
V: TRBV29-1

CDR3: CASTIEGTYNEQFF
DNA: TGTGCCAGCACCATCGAGGGGACCTACAATGAGCAGTTCTTC
size: -
J: TRBJ2-1
D: -
length: 14
V: TRBV2

CDR3: CASRGQGNSYNSPLHF
DNA: TGTGCCAGCAGAGGACAGGGCAACTCCTATAATTCACCCCTCCACTTT
size: many
J: TRBJ1-6
D: TRBD1
length: 16
V: TRBV28

CDR3: CASSPGVGTPGEQYF
DNA: TGTGCCAGCTCACCAGGAGTGGGAACCCCTGGCGAGCAGTACTTC
size: -
J: TRBJ2-7
D: -
length: 15
V: TRBV18

CDR3: CATSPGRSEATGNQPQHF
DNA: TGTGCCACCAGTCCAGGGCGTTCGGAAGCTACCGGCAATCAGCCCCAGCATTTT
size: -
J: TRBJ1-5
D: -
length: 18
V: TRBV24-1

CDR3: CASSENRSPLHF
DNA: TGTGCCAGCAGTGAAAACCGATCACCCCTCCACTTT
size: once
J: TRBJ1-6
D: -
length: 12
V: TRBV2

CDR3: CASSQQEQFF
DNA: TGCGCCAGCAGTCAACAGGAGCAGTTCTTC
size: once
J: TRBJ2-1
D: -
length: 10
V: TRBV23-1

CDR3: CASSNSVGGTYEQYF
DNA: TGTGCCAGTTCGAACTCGGTTGGAGGGACCTACGAGCAGTACTTC
size: many
J: TRBJ2-7
D: -
length: 15
V: TRBV9

CDR3: CASSRSTSGGGTSYEQYF
DNA: TGTGCCAGCAGTAGATCAACTAGCGGGGGGGGAACCTCCTACGAGCAGTACTTC
size: many
J: TRBJ2-7
D: TRBD2
length: 18
V: TRBV12-3/TRBV12-4

CDR3: CATSDTGLAGGNEQFF
DNA: TGTGCCACCAGTGATACGGGACTAGCGGGGGGCAATGAGCAGTTCTTC
size: few
J: TRBJ2-1
D: TRBD2
length: 16
V: TRBV24-1

CDR3: CSAKLVGTDTQYF
DNA: TGCAGTGCGAAACTAGTTGGCACAGATACGCAGTATTTT
size: many
J: TRBJ2-3
D: -
length: 13
V: TRBV20-1

CDR3: CASAGPSGRYTDTQYF
DNA: TGTGCCAGCGCCGGCCCTAGCGGGCGGTACACAGATACGCAGTATTTT
size: many
J: TRBJ2-3
D: TRBD2
length: 16
V: TRBV5-6

CDR3: CASSARGADTDTQYF
DNA: TGTGCCAGCAGCGCGCGGGGGGCCGACACAGATACGCAGTATTTT
size: -
J: TRBJ2-3
D: TRBD2
length: 15
V: TRBV9

CDR3: CASSLGAGDQETQYF
DNA: TGCGCCAGCAGCTTGGGAGCGGGTGACCAAGAGACCCAGTACTTC
size: many
J: TRBJ2-5
D: -
length: 15
V: TRBV5-1

CDR3: CSVEASGRVSVETQYF
DNA: TGCAGCGTTGAAGCGTCCGGGCGAGTATCCGTTGAGACCCAGTACTTC
size: many
J: TRBJ2-5
D: -
length: 16
V: TRBV29-1

CDR3: CASSVEGSGPSPSYNEQFF
DNA: TGTGCCAGCAGCGTAGAAGGTAGCGGGCCCTCGCCGTCCTACAATGAGCAGTTCTTC
size: -
J: TRBJ2-1
D: TRBD2
length: 19
V: TRBV9

CDR3: CASSEGQSSSYNEQFF
DNA: TGTGCCAGCAGCGAAGGACAGTCGAGCTCCTACAATGAGCAGTTCTTC
size: many
J: TRBJ2-1
D: -
length: 16
V: TRBV2

CDR3: CASSGASVEGGSEQYF
DNA: TGCGCCAGCAGCGGGGCGTCGGTTGAGGGGGGGTCCGAGCAGTACTTC
size: many
J: TRBJ2-7
D: -
length: 16
V: TRBV4-1

CDR3: CASSFTGGQPQHF
DNA: TGTGCCAGCAGCTTTACTGGAGGTCAGCCCCAGCATTTT
size: -
J: TRBJ1-5
D: -
length: 13
V: TRBV5-5

CDR3: CASRTGTGELFF
DNA: TGTGCCAGCAGGACAGGGACCGGGGAGCTGTTTTTT
size: many
J: TRBJ2-2
D: TRBD1
length: 12
V: TRBV27

CDR3: CASGRLTRGNEQFF
DNA: TGTGCCAGCGGGCGCCTGACCCGGGGAAATGAGCAGTTCTTC
size: many
J: TRBJ2-1
D: -
length: 14
V: TRBV3-1

CDR3: CASTSIRNNEQFF
DNA: TGCGCCAGCACCTCTATAAGAAACAATGAGCAGTTCTTC
size: many
J: TRBJ2-1
D: -
length: 13
V: TRBV5-1

CDR3: CATENPVGQPQHF
DNA: TGTGCCACCGAAAACCCGGTGGGTCAGCCCCAGCATTTT
size: many
J: TRBJ1-5
D: -
length: 13
V: TRBV15

CDR3: CASSLAVQYNEQFF
DNA: TGTGCCAGCAGCTTGGCTGTCCAGTACAATGAGCAGTTCTTC
size: -
J: TRBJ2-1
D: -
length: 14
V: TRBV5-4

CDR3: CATSRDLDGGADIQYF
DNA: TGTGCCACCAGCAGAGATTTAGATGGGGGTGCCGACATTCAGTACTTC
size: -
J: TRBJ2-4
D: -
length: 16
V: TRBV15

CDR3: CASSLEAGRDTEAFF
DNA: TGCGCCAGCAGCTTGGAGGCAGGGCGGGACACTGAAGCTTTCTTT
size: -
J: TRBJ1-1
D: -
length: 15
V: TRBV5-1

CDR3: CASSPPTDRGEYEQYF
DNA: TGTGCCAGCAGCCCCCCGACTGACAGGGGAGAGTACGAGCAGTACTTC
size: many
J: TRBJ2-7
D: TRBD1
length: 16
V: TRBV5-4

CDR3: CSVTSGGGLYNEQFF
DNA: TGCAGCGTAACTAGCGGGGGGGGATTATACAATGAGCAGTTCTTC
size: many
J: TRBJ2-1
D: TRBD2
length: 15
V: TRBV29-1

CDR3: CASSPTGRRTDTQYF
DNA: TGCGCCAGCAGCCCGACGGGACGCCGCACAGATACGCAGTATTTT
size: -
J: TRBJ2-3
D: -
length: 15
V: TRBV5-1

CDR3: CASSLQGNLANYGYTF
DNA: TGCGCCAGCAGCTTGCAGGGAAACCTGGCTAACTATGGCTACACCTTC
size: -
J: TRBJ1-2
D: -
length: 16
V: TRBV5-1

CDR3: CASSIGWGADTEAFF
DNA: TGTGCCAGTAGTATAGGATGGGGGGCGGACACTGAAGCTTTCTTT
size: many
J: TRBJ1-1
D: -
length: 15
V: TRBV19

CDR3: CSATDRDNYGYTF
DNA: TGCAGCGCTACGGACAGGGACAACTATGGCTACACCTTC
size: -
J: TRBJ1-2
D: TRBD1
length: 13
V: TRBV29-1

CDR3: CASSLVSSGSANEQFF
DNA: TGCGCCAGCAGCTTGGTGTCTAGCGGGAGTGCAAATGAGCAGTTCTTC
size: -
J: TRBJ2-1
D: TRBD2
length: 16
V: TRBV5-1

CDR3: CAWSVRAGGPVEQYF
DNA: TGTGCCTGGAGTGTAAGGGCGGGAGGGCCGGTCGAGCAGTACTTC
size: many
J: TRBJ2-7
D: TRBD2
length: 15
V: TRBV30

CDR3: CASSLSQPTGELFF
DNA: TGCGCCAGCAGCTTGAGTCAGCCCACCGGGGAGCTGTTTTTT
size: many
J: TRBJ2-2
D: -
length: 14
V: TRBV5-1

CDR3: CSVSQDGETQYF
DNA: TGCAGCGTTTCACAGGATGGAGAGACCCAGTACTTC
size: many
J: TRBJ2-5
D: -
length: 12
V: TRBV29-1

CDR3: CASSSGAVYGYTF
DNA: TGTGCCAGCAGTTCGGGGGCCGTCTATGGCTACACCTTC
size: many
J: TRBJ1-2
D: -
length: 13
V: TRBV12-3/TRBV12-4

CDR3: CASSHNRGPGYTF
DNA: TGTGCCAGCAGTCATAACAGGGGACCTGGCTACACCTTC
size: many
J: TRBJ1-2
D: TRBD1
length: 13
V: TRBV12-3/TRBV12-4

CDR3: CSASRLGQGNSPLHF
DNA: TGCAGTGCTAGCCGACTTGGACAGGGAAATTCACCCCTCCACTTT
size: -
J: TRBJ1-6
D: TRBD1
length: 15
V: TRBV20-1

CDR3: CSVDLFTDTQYF
DNA: TGCAGCGTTGATCTGTTCACAGATACGCAGTATTTT
size: -
J: TRBJ2-3
D: -
length: 12
V: TRBV29-1

CDR3: CASSTNSDFLYEQYF
DNA: TGTGCCAGCAGCACCAACTCGGACTTCCTCTACGAGCAGTACTTC
size: medium-sized
J: TRBJ2-7
D: -
length: 15
V: TRBV28

CDR3: CASSPSGTADTQYF
DNA: TGTGCCAGCAGCCCTAGCGGGACCGCCGATACGCAGTATTTT
size: few
J: TRBJ2-3
D: TRBD2
length: 14
V: TRBV5-4

CDR3: CASSLFSSGPNEQFF
DNA: TGTGCCAGCAGTTTATTCTCTAGCGGCCCCAATGAGCAGTTCTTC
size: -
J: TRBJ2-1
D: TRBD2
length: 15
V: TRBV27

CDR3: CASSPGGRYEQYF
DNA: TGTGCCAGCAGTCCAGGCGGGCGGTACGAGCAGTACTTC
size: many
J: TRBJ2-7
D: -
length: 13
V: TRBV7-9

CDR3: CASSLESRETQYF
DNA: TGTGCCAGCAGCTTGGAATCAAGGGAGACCCAGTACTTC
size: few
J: TRBJ2-5
D: -
length: 13
V: TRBV5-4